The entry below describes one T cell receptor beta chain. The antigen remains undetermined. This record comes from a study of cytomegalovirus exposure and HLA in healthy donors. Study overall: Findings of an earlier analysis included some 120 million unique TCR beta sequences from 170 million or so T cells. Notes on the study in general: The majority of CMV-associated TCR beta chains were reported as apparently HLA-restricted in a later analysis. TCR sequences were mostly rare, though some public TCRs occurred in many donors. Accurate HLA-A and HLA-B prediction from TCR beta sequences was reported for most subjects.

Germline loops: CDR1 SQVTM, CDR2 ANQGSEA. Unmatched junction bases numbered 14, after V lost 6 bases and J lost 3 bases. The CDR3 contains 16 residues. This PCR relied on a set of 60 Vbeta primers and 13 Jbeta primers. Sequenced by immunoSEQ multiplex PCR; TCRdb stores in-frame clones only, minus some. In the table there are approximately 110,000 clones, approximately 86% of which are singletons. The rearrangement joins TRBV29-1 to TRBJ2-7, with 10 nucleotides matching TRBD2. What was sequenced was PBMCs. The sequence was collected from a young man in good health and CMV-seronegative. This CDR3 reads CSVLSKLAGFIYEQYF. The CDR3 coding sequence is TGCAGCGTACTCTCCAAACTAGCGGGATTTATCTACGAGCAGTACTTC.